This T cell receptor beta chain is drawn from a study of Ad26.COV2.S vaccination and SARS-CoV-2 variants. For the study at large: The COV1001 Ad26.COV2.S trial arm included the donor. Ad26.COV2.S given intramuscularly, once or twice 56 days apart.

To note about this clone: Its matching antigen is unknown.

Treatment reported: roughly 20 received Ad26.COV2.S at low or high dose, single or two shots; about 5 received placebo; per-sample allocation not given. Following the first vaccine or placebo injection, samples were taken on day 63. Aged 18-55 years, donor was enrolled in Boston in 2020. Trimming stripped 3 bases from V and 5 bases from J, with 1 base between. The germline gives CDR1 MNHGY, CDR2 SAAAGT. This CDR3 contains 10 residues. The table came from immunoSEQ multiplex PCR; TCRdb's copy has only in-frame clones and leaves some out. The table lists 350,000 to 500,000 clones, around 87% of them singletons, with 3.6% in the top ten. Study conclusions and caveats: Vaccinees reportedly had broad spike-specific CD8+ and CD4+ T cell responses.

This TCR came from a person between 18 and 65 years old who received the Ad26.COV2.S COVID-19 vaccine or a placebo. The sequencing used peripheral blood, collected in a trial of Ad26.COV2.S vaccine versus placebo. The chain carries TRBV6-8 and TRBJ1-2, with D uncertain. This CDR3 reads CASSYYGYTF. Written as DNA, the CDR3 is TGTGCCAGCAGTTATTATGGCTACACCTTC.